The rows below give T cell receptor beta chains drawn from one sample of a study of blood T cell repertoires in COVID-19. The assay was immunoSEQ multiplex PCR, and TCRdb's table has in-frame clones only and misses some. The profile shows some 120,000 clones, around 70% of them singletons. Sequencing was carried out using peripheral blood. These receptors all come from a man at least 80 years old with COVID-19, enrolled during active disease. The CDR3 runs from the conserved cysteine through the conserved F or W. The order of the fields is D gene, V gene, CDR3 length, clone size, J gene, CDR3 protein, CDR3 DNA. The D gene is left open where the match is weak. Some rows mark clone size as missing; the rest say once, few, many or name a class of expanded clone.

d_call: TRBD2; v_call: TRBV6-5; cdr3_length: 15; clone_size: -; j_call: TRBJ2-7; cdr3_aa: CASTEGGALTYEQYF; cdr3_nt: TGTGCCAGCACCGAGGGAGGGGCGCTCACCTACGAGCAGTACTTC
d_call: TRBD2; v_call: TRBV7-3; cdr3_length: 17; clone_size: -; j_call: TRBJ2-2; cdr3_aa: CASSLGASGSTTGELFF; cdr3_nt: TGTGCCAGCAGCTTAGGGGCTAGCGGGAGTACCACCGGGGAGCTGTTTTTT
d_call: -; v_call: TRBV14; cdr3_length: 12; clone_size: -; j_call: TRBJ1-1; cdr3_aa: CASSQWGVEAFF; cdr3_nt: TGTGCCAGCAGCCAGTGGGGGGTTGAAGCTTTCTTT
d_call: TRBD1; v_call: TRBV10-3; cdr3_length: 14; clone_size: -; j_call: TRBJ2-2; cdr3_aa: CAISTGQGAGELFF; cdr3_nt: TGTGCCATCAGTACGGGACAGGGGGCCGGGGAGCTGTTTTTT
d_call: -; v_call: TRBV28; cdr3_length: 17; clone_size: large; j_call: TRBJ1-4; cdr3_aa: CASSPLGVTALHEKLFF; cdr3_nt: TGTGCCAGCAGTCCATTAGGGGTGACAGCCTTACATGAAAAACTGTTTTTT
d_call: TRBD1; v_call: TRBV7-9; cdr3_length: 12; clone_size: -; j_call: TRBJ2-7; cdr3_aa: CASSPQGVEQYF; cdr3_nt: TGTGCCAGCAGCCCACAGGGGGTCGAGCAGTACTTC
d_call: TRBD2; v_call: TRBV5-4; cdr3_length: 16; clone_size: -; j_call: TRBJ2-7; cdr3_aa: CASSLGGLAGVYEQYF; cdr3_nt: TGTGCCAGCAGCTTGGGAGGTCTAGCGGGGGTTTACGAGCAGTACTTC
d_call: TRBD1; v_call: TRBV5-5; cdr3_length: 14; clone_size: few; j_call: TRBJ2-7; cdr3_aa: CASSTQQGAYEQYF; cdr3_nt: TGTGCCAGCAGCACCCAACAGGGGGCCTACGAGCAGTACTTC
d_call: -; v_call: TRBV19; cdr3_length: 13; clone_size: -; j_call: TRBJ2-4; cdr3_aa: CARVRGAKNIQYF; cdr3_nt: TGTGCCAGGGTCCGAGGGGCCAAAAACATTCAGTACTTC
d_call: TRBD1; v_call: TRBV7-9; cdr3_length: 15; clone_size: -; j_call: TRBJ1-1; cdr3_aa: CASSLRQGQDTEAFF; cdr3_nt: TGTGCCAGCAGCTTGCGACAGGGTCAGGACACTGAAGCTTTCTTT
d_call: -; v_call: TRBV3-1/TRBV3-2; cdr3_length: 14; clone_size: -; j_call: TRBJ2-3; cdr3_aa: CASSQVLRADTQYF; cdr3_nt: TGTGCCAGCAGCCAAGTTTTGCGCGCAGATACGCAGTATTTT
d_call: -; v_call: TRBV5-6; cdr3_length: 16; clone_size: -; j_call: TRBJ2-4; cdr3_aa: CASSLGLDSGLNIQYF; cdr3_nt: TGTGCCAGCAGCTTGGGGCTAGATTCGGGGTTAAACATTCAGTACTTC
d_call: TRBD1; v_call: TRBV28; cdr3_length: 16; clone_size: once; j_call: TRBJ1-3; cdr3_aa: CASPPTQGWTGNTIYF; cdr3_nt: TGTGCCAGCCCCCCCACACAGGGGTGGACTGGAAACACCATATATTTT
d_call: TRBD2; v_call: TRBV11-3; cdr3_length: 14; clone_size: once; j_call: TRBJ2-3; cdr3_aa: CASSLGGGGDTQYF; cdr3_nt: TGTGCCAGCAGCTTAGGGGGGGGAGGCGATACGCAGTATTTT
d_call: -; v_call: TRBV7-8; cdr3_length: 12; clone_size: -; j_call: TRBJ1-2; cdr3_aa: CASSKQGLSYTF; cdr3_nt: TGTGCCAGCAGCAAACAGGGATTGAGCTACACCTTC
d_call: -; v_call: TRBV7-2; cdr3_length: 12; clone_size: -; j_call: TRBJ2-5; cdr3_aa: CASSPGVKTQYF; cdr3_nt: TGTGCCAGCAGCCCGGGAGTAAAGACCCAGTACTTC
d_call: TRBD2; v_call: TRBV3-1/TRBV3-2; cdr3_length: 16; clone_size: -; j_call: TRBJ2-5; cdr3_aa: CASSLGLAGGKETQYF; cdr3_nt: TGTGCCAGCAGCCTCGGACTAGCGGGAGGGAAAGAGACCCAGTACTTC
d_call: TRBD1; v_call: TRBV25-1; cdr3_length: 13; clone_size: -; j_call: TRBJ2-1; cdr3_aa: CASQDGTVNEQFF; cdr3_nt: TGTGCCAGCCAGGACGGGACAGTCAATGAGCAGTTCTTC
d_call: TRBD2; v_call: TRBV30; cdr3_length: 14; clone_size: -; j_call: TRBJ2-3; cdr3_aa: CAWSREDRTDTQYF; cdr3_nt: TGTGCCTGGAGTCGGGAGGACCGCACAGATACGCAGTATTTT
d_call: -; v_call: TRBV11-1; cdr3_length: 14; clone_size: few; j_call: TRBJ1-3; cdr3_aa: CASSLRISGNTIYF; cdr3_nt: TGTGCCAGCAGCTTGAGAATCTCTGGAAACACCATATATTTT
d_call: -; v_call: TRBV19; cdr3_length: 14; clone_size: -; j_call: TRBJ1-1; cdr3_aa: CASSNLPMTEEAFF; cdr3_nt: TGTGCCAGTAGCAACCTACCGATGACAGAAGAAGCTTTCTTT
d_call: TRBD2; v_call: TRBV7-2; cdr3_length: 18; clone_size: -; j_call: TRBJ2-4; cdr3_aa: CASSLQSTSGLAKNIQYF; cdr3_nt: TGTGCCAGCAGCTTACAATCCACTAGCGGGCTAGCCAAAAACATTCAGTACTTC
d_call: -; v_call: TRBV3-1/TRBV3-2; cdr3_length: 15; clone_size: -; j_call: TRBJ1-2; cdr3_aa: CASSPMGEANYGYTF; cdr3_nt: TGTGCCAGCAGCCCTATGGGGGAGGCAAACTATGGCTACACCTTC
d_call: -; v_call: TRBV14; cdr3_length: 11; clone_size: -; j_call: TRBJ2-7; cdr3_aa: CASSQFSEQYF; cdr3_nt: TGTGCCAGCAGCCAATTCAGCGAGCAGTACTTC
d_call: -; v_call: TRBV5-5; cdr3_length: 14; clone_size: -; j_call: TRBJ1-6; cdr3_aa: CASRLPGANSPLHF; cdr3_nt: TGTGCCAGCAGACTCCCAGGGGCGAATTCACCCCTCCACTTT
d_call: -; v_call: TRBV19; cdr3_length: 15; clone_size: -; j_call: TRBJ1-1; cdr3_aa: CASNRGTVGNTEAFF; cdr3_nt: TGTGCCAGTAATAGGGGGACGGTGGGGAACACTGAAGCTTTCTTT
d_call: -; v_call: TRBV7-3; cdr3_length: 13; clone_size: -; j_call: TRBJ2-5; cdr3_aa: CASSSSSQETQYF; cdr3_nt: TGTGCCAGCAGCTCCTCCTCCCAAGAGACCCAGTACTTC